This TCR beta chain stems from a study of read filtering for tumor transcriptome and immune sequencing. Study in general: RNA-seq yielded only roughly 75 to 1273 TCR reads, IR-seq about 4.05 to 11 million. General study findings and limits: This fraction held mixed bone marrow immune cells after CD138-negative sorting. In IR-seq, single-read clonotypes were roughly 80% of clonotypes but 3.5% to 4% of reads.

Molecular barcoded adaptors covering alpha/delta and beta/gamma chains were used on around 400 ng RNA. In TCRdb, the reads were re-called with MiXCR into one record per CDR3 protein. This sample has about 90,000 distinct CDR3 sequences, with 9% to 15% found just once. Germline loops: CDR1 SGHRS, CDR2 YFSETQ. The J segment lost 4 bases and the V segment lost 4 bases, leaving 10 bases of the junction unmatched. The CDR3 contains 15 residues. This clonotype was seen many times. Its specificity is not known. The receptor's source is a donor at least 40 years old with multiple myeloma. J is TRBJ1-1 and V is TRBV5-1; 7 nucleotides line up with TRBD1. Specimen: a population of CD138-negative cells sorted from bone marrow. Written as DNA, the CDR3 is TGCGCCAGCAGCCTGCCCGGGGGACAGAGCACTGAAGCTTTCTTT. Translating it yields CASSLPGGQSTEAFF. The full variable domain, its missing parts supplied by reference TRBV5-1 and TRBJ1-1, is KAGVTQTPRYLIKTRGQQVTLSCSPISGHRSVSWYQQTPGQGLQFLFEYFSETQRNKGNFPGRFSGRQFSNSRSEMNVSTLELGDSALYLCASSLPGGQSTEAFFGQGTRLTVV.